There are many counts of the clone carrying this T cell receptor (beta chain). Its antigen is as yet unknown. The protocol attached unique molecular identifiers to individual cDNA molecules. TCRdb reprocessed the 5' RACE reads via MiXCR and lists one record per CDR3 protein. This sample carries roughly 52,000 distinct CDR3 sequences, approximately 8% of them seen once, and the ten largest clones take approximately 9.8%. This record belongs to a study of early T cells in non-severe SARS-CoV-2 infection. Study-level information: Bulk RNA from unsorted whole blood was sequenced; chains were unpaired. General study points: Anti-spike CD8 responses were favored by VDJdb matching, which missed private and CD4 specificities.

The CDR3 extends over 12 amino acids. Trimming removed 4 bases from V and 4 bases from J, with 7 bases in between. The V gene's germline CDR1 is WSHSY and CDR2 SAAADI. The rearrangement joins TRBV10-2 to TRBJ2-5; D is unresolved. The sequencing sample was made of whole blood. The receptor was isolated from an adult who was a healthcare worker with PCR-confirmed SARS-CoV-2 infection or an uninfected control (not recorded which). The CDR3 coding sequence is TGCGCCAGCAGTGCCGTACTAGAGACCCAGTACTTC. As protein: CASSAVLETQYF.